The 18 T cell receptor beta chains below come from one sample, sequenced in a study of blood T cells in healthy people across ages. Together with a sample-barcoded 5' primer, a J-beta primer mix was included in a second PCR lasting roughly 7 to 11 cycles. Each CDR3 protein gets one entry after TCRdb re-called the 5' RACE reads with MiXCR. The sample lists over 750,000 distinct CDR3 sequences; 20% to 25% were seen once. This sample also belongs to another study, concerning T cells of mothers and their children.

Input material: blood. These receptors originate from a boy aged 5-17 years in good health.

The gene calls are TRBV7-6 and TRBJ2-5; weak D call: TRBD1 (6 bases). CDR1 is SGHVS and CDR2 is FNYEAQ in the germline V gene. The CDR3 sequence is 15 residues long. V dropped 4 bases and J dropped 2 bases, with 14 bases sitting between them. CDR3 sequence: CASSSRGSEQETQYF. In DNA, the CDR3 is TGTGCCAGCAGCTCTAGGGGGAGTGAACAAGAGACCCAGTACTTC. The whole variable domain, remainder taken from reference TRBV7-6 and TRBJ2-5, is GAGVSQSPRYKVTKRGQDVALRCDPISGHVSLYWYRQALGQGPEFLTYFNYEAQQDKSGLPNDRFSAERPEGSISTLTIQRTEQRDSAMYRCASSSRGSEQETQYFGPGTRLLVL.

This clonotype was counted a few times. The chain has TRBV7-9 and TRBJ2-5; the D gene is possibly TRBD2 (5 bases). The CDR3 loop spans 12 amino acids. Germline V gene sequence: CDR1 SEHNR, CDR2 FQNEAQ (reference sequence). V lost 5 bases and J 5 bases, leaving 9 bases between the germline ends. CDR3 loop: CASSETTETQYF. The DNA of the CDR3 is TGTGCCAGCAGCGAGACTACGGAGACCCAGTACTTC.

The V gene is TRBV20-1, the J gene TRBJ2-2; TRBD1 agrees at 10 bases. Germline-derived CDR1 and CDR2 are DFQATT and SNEGSKA (reference sequence). Trimming at V came to 5 bases and at J to 3 bases, leaving 3 bases not matched to a gene. The CDR3 has 14 amino acids. The chain's CDR3 is CSADRGRDTGELFF. The CDR3 region has the DNA TGCAGTGCTGACAGGGGGCGGGACACCGGGGAGCTGTTTTTT.

This clonotype came up a few times. The V gene is TRBV19, the J gene TRBJ1-1; D unresolved. Germline values: CDR1 LNHDA, CDR2 SQIVND (reference sequence). The CDR3 totals 14 residues. V was trimmed by 5 bases and J by 2 bases, leaving 12 bases between them. The CDR3 reads CASSLVPANTEAFF. The DNA for the CDR3 is TGTGCCAGTAGTCTGGTCCCTGCCAACACTGAAGCTTTCTTT.

The CDR3 is CAVDRLAEAFF. The CDR3, as DNA: TGTGCCGTCGACAGGTTGGCTGAAGCTTTCTTT. The chain employs TRBV28 and TRBJ1-1; TRBD1 is a possible D gene (6 bases). Germline V gene lookup returns CDR1 MDHEN and CDR2 SYDVKM. V dropped 11 bases and J dropped 6 bases, with 13 bases sitting between them. The CDR3 has 11 amino acids. Combining the CDR3 with reference TRBV28 and TRBJ1-1 gives the whole variable domain DVKVTQSSRYLVKRTGEKVFLECVQDMDHENMFWYRQDPGLGLRLIYFSYDVKMKEKGDIPEGYSVSREKKERFSLILESASTNQTSMYLCAVDRLAEAFFGQGTRLTVV.

The chain couples TRBV2 to TRBJ2-7; perhaps D is TRBD1 or TRBD2 (5 bases each). The CDR3 extends over 14 amino acids. Trimming took 5 bases from V and 2 from J, leaving 13 bases between them. CDR1 and CDR2 (germline): SNHLY, FYNNEI. In DNA form, the CDR3 reads TGTGCCAGCAGTCAGGGACCTTTACCCTACGAGCAGTACTTC. Its translation: CASSQGPLPYEQYF. Looking up the rest from reference TRBV2 and TRBJ2-7 gives the full variable domain: EPEVTQTPSHQVTQMGQEVILRCVPISNHLYFYWYRQILGQKVEFLVSFYNNEISEKSEIFDDQFSVERPDGSNFTLKIRSTKLEDSAMYFCASSQGPLPYEQYFGPGTRLTVT.

This clonotype has just a few counts. The CDR3 region has the DNA TGTGCCAGCAGTTTGACCGCAGGGTTGACCCAGTACTTC. Its protein is CASSLTAGLTQYF. The rearrangement links TRBV12-3 or TRBV12-4 to TRBJ2-5; D may be TRBD1 (5 bases). The CDR3 runs 13 residues. Trimming pared 3 bases from V and 7 bases from J, leaving 12 bases between.

The chain employs TRBV4-1 and TRBJ2-3; the D is unclear. Germline V gene lookup returns CDR1 MGHRA and CDR2 YSYEKL. V was shortened by 0 bases and J by 6 bases, with 10 bases between the two germline ends. This CDR3 region has 14 residues. The DNA of the CDR3 is TGCGCCAGCAGCCAAGAGAATTGGGCGGATACGCAGTATTTT. Residues: CASSQENWADTQYF.

The chain couples TRBV20-1 to TRBJ2-3; D uncertain. Trimming took off 1 base at V and 3 bases at J, with 11 bases between the two ends. This CDR3 is 14 amino acids long. Germline V lookup: CDR1 DFQATT, CDR2 SNEGSKA (reference sequence). The CDR3 DNA is TGCAGTGCTAGAGTCAATCGGTGGACAGATACGCAGTATTTT. This encodes CSARVNRWTDTQYF.

V and J are TRBV5-1 and TRBJ2-1; 12 bases are a match to TRBD2. The CDR3 extends over 16 amino acids. CDR1 is SGHRS and CDR2 is YFSETQ in the germline V gene. Trimming removed 2 bases from V and 7 bases from J; junction bases left unmatched: 7. The CDR3 is CASSFPTSGGQNEQFF. Written as DNA, the CDR3 is TGCGCCAGCAGCTTTCCTACTAGCGGGGGGCAGAATGAGCAGTTCTTC.

V gene TRBV6-5 combines with J gene TRBJ2-5, with D uncertain. The germline V gene has CDR1 MNHEY and CDR2 SVGAGI. Trimming cost V 0 bases and J 7 bases, with 12 bases left between them. This CDR3 region has 14 residues. CDR3 nucleotides: TGTGCCAGCAGTTACTCGTACTCCAAAACGACCCAGTACTTC. Translated, it gives CASSYSYSKTTQYF.

The CDR3 region has the DNA TGTGCCAGCAGTTTTTCCCCCGGGACCCAAATTGTCAATGAGCAGTTCTTC. This gives the protein CASSFSPGTQIVNEQFF. This chain joins TRBV12-3 or TRBV12-4 and TRBJ2-1; D is possibly TRBD1 or TRBD2 (5 bases each). V gave up 3 bases and J gave up 6 bases, with 21 bases separating them. CDR3 length equals 17 residues.

This chain links TRBV12-3 or TRBV12-4 with TRBJ2-7; D may be TRBD1 (6 bases). The V and J ends lost 5 bases and 0 bases respectively, with 17 bases between them. The CDR3 extends over 16 amino acids. CDR3 sequence: CASSLRQGTSSYEQYF. The CDR3 bases are TGTGCCAGCAGTCTACGCCAGGGGACAAGCTCCTACGAGCAGTACTTC.

The chain is built from TRBV29-1 and TRBJ2-1; TRBD1 aligns across 10 bases. This CDR3 is built from 14 residues. After removal of 7 bases from V and 1 base from J, the junction contained 4 bases not matched to a gene. Germline assignment: CDR1 SQVTM and CDR2 ANQGSEA. In nucleotides, the CDR3 is TGCAGCGGGCCGGACAGGGGGTCCTACAATGAGCAGTTCTTC. Protein: CSGPDRGSYNEQFF.

This rearrangement joins TRBV6-6 to TRBJ2-5; 7 bases map to TRBD1. The J call may not be correct, given that the DNA end is closer to TRBJ2-7. The CDR3 covers 16 residues. Per the germline V gene, CDR1 is MNHNY and CDR2 is SVGAGI (reference sequence). The chain's CDR3 is CASSTQDRPSSYEQYF. The CDR3 DNA sequence: TGTGCCAGCAGTACTCAGGACAGGCCGAGCTCCTACGAGCAGTACTTC.

The chain couples TRBV19 to TRBJ1-1, with D hard to call. The ends were cut back, 4 bases at V and 3 bases at J, with 9 bases in the middle. This CDR3 contains 13 residues. Germline CDR1 and CDR2: LNHDA and SQIVND (reference sequence). CDR3 sequence reads: CASSTRPDTEAFF. The CDR3 DNA reads as TGTGCCAGTAGTACCCGCCCAGACACTGAAGCTTTCTTT.

The rearrangement joins TRBV2 to TRBJ1-5; 7 nucleotides line up with TRBD1. Germline V gives CDR1 SNHLY, CDR2 FYNNEI. V gave up 7 bases and J gave up 3 bases; unmatched junction bases: 6. This CDR3 is 14 amino acids long. As DNA, the CDR3 is TGTGCCAGCACTTCGGGACAGACCAATCAGCCCCAGCATTTT. This codes for CASTSGQTNQPQHF.

The rearrangement links TRBV7-9 to TRBJ1-1; D gene ambiguous. V was pared by 1 base and J by 0 bases, with 12 bases between. This CDR3 has 16 amino acids. Germline assignment: CDR1 SEHNR and CDR2 FQNEAQ (reference sequence). The chain's CDR3 is CASSLGRTGMNTEAFF. The DNA of the CDR3 is TGTGCCAGCAGCTTAGGCAGGACTGGGATGAACACTGAAGCTTTCTTT.